This T cell receptor beta chain was documented in a study of blood T cell repertoires in COVID-19. About the research overall: PBMCs, B-cell-depleted T cells, or T cells provided the cDNA or gDNA that made up the material.

Trimming took 4 bases from V and 1 from J; bases not matched to a gene: 8. This CDR3 is built from 16 residues. Germline loops: CDR1 SGHRS, CDR2 YFSETQ. In the original processing: Amplification from reference gene primers served as the basis for estimated nucleated cell counts. Sequencing was performed with immunoSEQ multiplex PCR; in TCRdb, only in-frame clones are kept and a portion is missing. The V and J calls and the clone size are those of that table, but D and trimming were determined from the DNA. This table has some 250,000 clones, around 83% appearing once. The chain uses TRBV5-1 and TRBJ2-4, with 7 bases matching TRBD2. The TCR originated in an elderly man with acute or convalescent COVID-19. Sequenced material: peripheral blood. CDR3 region: CASSAGGSTAKNIQYF. CDR3 DNA: TGCGCCAGCAGCGCCGGGGGGTCGACGGCCAAAAACATTCAGTACTTC.